The rows below give T cell receptor beta chains drawn from one sample of a study of blood T cell repertoires in COVID-19. Produced via immunoSEQ multiplex PCR; TCRdb's table is partial and in-frame only. The sample consists of around 310,000 clones, nearly 90% of them appearing once. The sample comprised peripheral blood. The source is a woman aged 40 to 50 with COVID-19, enrolled during active disease. The conserved cysteine and the conserved F or W are not part of the CDR3 here. The size field is filled for only some rows; it gives once, few, many or a size class.

.,TRBV6-1,TRBJ1-5,ASSEGTGFNQPQH
.,TRBV6-5,TRBJ1-2,ASRGTGEGYT
.,TRBV2,TRBJ1-5,ASSEQNSNQPQH
.,TRBV5-1,TRBJ2-2,ASSSPVVDLAGELF
.,TRBV9,TRBJ2-1,ASSVSQSGGQEQF
.,TRBV7-3,TRBJ1-4,ASSLNDRGRGEKLF
.,TRBV28,TRBJ2-6,ASRPITSGAARSGANVLT
few,TRBV7-2,TRBJ1-6,ASSPEGQGVSPLH
.,TRBV30,TRBJ2-3,AWSLSGYTQY
.,TRBV7-2,TRBJ2-7,ASSLDSGGLPYEQY
.,TRBV28,TRBJ2-7,ASSSFLATSYEQY
.,TRBV4-3,TRBJ1-3,ASSLFTGIRVPDSGNTIY
.,TRBV30,TRBJ2-3,AWNGGAGDTQY
.,TRBV7-9,TRBJ1-2,ASSLLTAGIDYGYT
.,TRBV5-1,TRBJ1-1,ASSASPGEGAF
.,TRBV18,TRBJ1-1,ASSPGRGSEAF
.,TRBV7-2,TRBJ2-5,ASSFQGGGGETQY
.,TRBV7-2,TRBJ2-3,ASSLGWGTSTDTQY
.,TRBV7-9,TRBJ2-1,AGTRGGVSYNEQF
.,TRBV28,TRBJ1-2,ASGPTLNYGYT
.,TRBV15,TRBJ2-7,ATSPRTESSYEQY
.,TRBV7-2,TRBJ2-7,ASSLSSITGSPYEQY
.,TRBV10-3,TRBJ2-7,AISDLYEQY
.,TRBV18,TRBJ2-2,ASSPLDSVTGELF
.,TRBV5-6,TRBJ2-7,ASSLELAGSYEQY
.,TRBV19,TRBJ1-2,ASSIAGSGYGYT
.,TRBV7-2,TRBJ2-3,ASSLDLFGGVGDTQY
.,TRBV5-1,TRBJ2-5,ASSFRSPQETQY
.,TRBV14,TRBJ1-2,ASSPGTSTNFGYT
.,TRBV28,TRBJ2-3,ASSFRSRTQY
.,TRBV5-1,TRBJ2-7,ASSPRETASYEQY
.,TRBV7-9,TRBJ2-1,ASSLALGVNEQF
.,TRBV5-6,TRBJ2-1,ASSLDGRTNNEQF
once,TRBV2,TRBJ2-7,ACGRAEQY
.,TRBV5-1,TRBJ1-2,ASSWTENYGYT
.,TRBV15,TRBJ1-6,ATSRDSYSPLH
.,TRBV25-1,TRBJ1-1,ASSPFGLDGDTEAF
once,TRBV5-5,TRBJ1-1,ASSPTPNTEAF
.,TRBV6-5,TRBJ1-3,ASRGQRVGNTIY
.,TRBV28,TRBJ2-3,ASSLLDRNGNTQY
few,TRBV7-9,TRBJ1-2,ASSLVQTNYGYT
.,TRBV4-1,TRBJ2-5,ASSQIRGETQY